The sequence of this TCR beta chain was determined in a study of patients and donors after allogeneic stem cell transplantation. Using its own MiXCR run on the RT-PCR reads, TCRdb lists one record per CDR3 protein. The sample lists about 200,000 distinct CDR3 sequences, around two fifths occurring once. V lost 5 bases and J 7 bases, leaving 11 bases between the germline ends. The V gene's germline CDR1 is SEHNR and CDR2 FQNEAQ (reference sequence). This CDR3 region has 12 residues. Concerning this clonotype: Lacking the conserved final phenylalanine or tryptophan, this CDR3 likely reflects a read error.

This rearrangement joins TRBV7-9 to TRBJ1-2, with a weak D call TRBD1 (6 bases). The sequence was obtained from a human donor who was either an allogeneic HSCT recipient or a stem cell or donor lymphocyte infusion donor (not recorded which). It is not recorded whose cells these are; they may come from a transplant donor. The sample taken for sequencing was blood, either unsorted or a sorted T cell fraction (not recorded which). The CDR3 coding sequence is TGTGCCAGCAGCCCACAGGGACCTGGCTACACCCTC. It translates to CASSPQGPGYTL.